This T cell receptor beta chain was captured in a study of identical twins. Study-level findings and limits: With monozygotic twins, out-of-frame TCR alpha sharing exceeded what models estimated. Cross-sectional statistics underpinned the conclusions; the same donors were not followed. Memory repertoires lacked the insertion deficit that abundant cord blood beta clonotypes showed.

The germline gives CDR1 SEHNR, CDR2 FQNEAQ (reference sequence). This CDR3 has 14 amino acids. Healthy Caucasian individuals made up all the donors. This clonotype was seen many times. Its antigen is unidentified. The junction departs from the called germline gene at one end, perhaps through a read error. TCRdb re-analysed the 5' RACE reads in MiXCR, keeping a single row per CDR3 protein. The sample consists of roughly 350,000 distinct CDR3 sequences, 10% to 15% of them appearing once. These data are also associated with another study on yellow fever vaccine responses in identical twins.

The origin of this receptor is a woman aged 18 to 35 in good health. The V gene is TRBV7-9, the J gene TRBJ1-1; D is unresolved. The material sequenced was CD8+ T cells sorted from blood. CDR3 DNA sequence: TGTGCCAGTAGCTCCCCGCGAGTGAGGACTGAAGCTTTCTTT. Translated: CASSSPRVRTEAFF.